This T cell receptor (beta chain) was captured in a study of cytomegalovirus exposure and HLA in healthy donors. 60 Vbeta and 13 Jbeta primers were used in PCR. Produced via immunoSEQ multiplex PCR; TCRdb's table is partial and in-frame only. This sample has about 160,000 clones, with around 82% found just once. Germline loops: CDR1 DFQATT, CDR2 SNEGSKA (reference sequence). The CDR3 runs 11 residues. The sequence came from a man aged 50-59 years in good health and CMV-seropositive. V gene TRBV20-1 combines with J gene TRBJ2-5, with 9 bases fitting TRBD1. With the DNA end fitting TRBJ2-7 better, the J assignment may be wrong. The sample taken for sequencing was PBMCs. CDR3: CSGTGKYEQYF. The CDR3 nucleotides read TGCAGCGGGACAGGGAAGTACGAGCAGTACTTC.